This T cell receptor beta chain was identified in a study of long-term antiretroviral therapy in people with HIV. Study-level results: Whichever time point was examined, clones expanded before ART dominated the repertoire.

Researchers ran immunoSEQ v3.0 at survey level. Some clones are missing from TCRdb's copy, which holds only in-frame ones; the method was immunoSEQ multiplex PCR. Of about 17,000 clones in the sample, around 81% are singletons; the top ten hold roughly 9%. CDR3 length: 16 residues. Germline CDR1 is SEHNR and CDR2 is FQNEAQ (reference sequence). Trimming cost V 5 bases and J 4 bases, with 17 bases left between them. Going into DNA extraction, samples held roughly 0.95-10 million cryopreserved PBMC. Worth noting for this clone: Its specificity is unknown.

The source is a man aged 50 or older with HIV. This sequence joins TRBV7-9 and TRBJ1-4, with TRBD1 as a possible D gene (5 bases). The sequencing here drew on unsorted PBMCs, taken 0.3 years before starting antiretroviral therapy. The CDR3 DNA reads as TGTGCCAGCAGCCTGGTCTCGATGAGGGGTAATGAAAAACTGTTTTTT. As protein: CASSLVSMRGNEKLFF.